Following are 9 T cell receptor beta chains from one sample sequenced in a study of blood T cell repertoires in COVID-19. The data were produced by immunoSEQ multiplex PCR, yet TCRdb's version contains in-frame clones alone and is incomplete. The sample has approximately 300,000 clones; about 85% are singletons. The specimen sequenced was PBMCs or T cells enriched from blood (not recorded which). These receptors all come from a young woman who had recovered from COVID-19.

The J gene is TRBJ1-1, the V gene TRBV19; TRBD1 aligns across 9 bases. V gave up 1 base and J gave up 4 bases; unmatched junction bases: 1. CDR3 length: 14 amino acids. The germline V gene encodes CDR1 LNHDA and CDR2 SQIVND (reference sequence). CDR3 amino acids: CASSIVQGATEAFF. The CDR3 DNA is TGTGCCAGTAGTATAGTACAGGGGGCCACTGAAGCTTTCTTT.

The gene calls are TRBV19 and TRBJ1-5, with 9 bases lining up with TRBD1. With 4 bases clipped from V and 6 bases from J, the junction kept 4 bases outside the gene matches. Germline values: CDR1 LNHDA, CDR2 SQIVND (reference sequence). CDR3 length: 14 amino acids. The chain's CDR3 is CASSKADRGQPQHF. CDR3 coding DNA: TGTGCCAGTAGTAAGGCGGACAGGGGTCAGCCCCAGCATTTT.

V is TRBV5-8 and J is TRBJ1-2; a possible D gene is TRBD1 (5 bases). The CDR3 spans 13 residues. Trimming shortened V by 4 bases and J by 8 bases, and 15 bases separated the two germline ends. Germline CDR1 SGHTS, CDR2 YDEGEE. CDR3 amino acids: CASSPGHPSGYTF. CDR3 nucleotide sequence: TGTGCCAGCAGCCCAGGACACCCCAGCGGCTACACCTTC.

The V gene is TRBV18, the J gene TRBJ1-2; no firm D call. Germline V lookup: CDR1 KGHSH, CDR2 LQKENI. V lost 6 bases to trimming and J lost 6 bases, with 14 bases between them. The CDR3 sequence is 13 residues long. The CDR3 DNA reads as TGTGCCAGCTCGTCCCCCCAGCGAGATGGCTACACCTTC. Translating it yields CASSSPQRDGYTF.

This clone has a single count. CDR3 sequence reads: CASSPGSPYEQYF. Here the CDR3 DNA reads TGCGCCAGCAGCCCAGGGTCCCCCTACGAGCAGTACTTC. The chain employs TRBV5-1 and TRBJ2-7, with a weak D call TRBD1 (5 bases). The CDR3 consists of 13 residues. V lost 4 bases to trimming and J lost 2 bases, with 10 bases between them. The V gene's germline CDR1 is SGHRS and CDR2 YFSETQ.

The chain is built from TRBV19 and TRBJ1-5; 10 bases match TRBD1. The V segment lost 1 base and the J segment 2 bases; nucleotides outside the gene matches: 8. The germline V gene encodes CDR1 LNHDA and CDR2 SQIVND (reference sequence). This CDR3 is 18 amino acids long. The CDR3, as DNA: TGTGCCAGTAGTATAGGGGACAGGGGCATAGATGGCAATCAGCCCCAGCATTTT. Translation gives CASSIGDRGIDGNQPQHF.

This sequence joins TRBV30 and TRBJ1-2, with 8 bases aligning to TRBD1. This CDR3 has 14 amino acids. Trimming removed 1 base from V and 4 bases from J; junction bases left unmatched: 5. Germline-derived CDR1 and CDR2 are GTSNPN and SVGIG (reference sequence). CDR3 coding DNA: TGTGCCTGGAGTGCCCCGGACAGGGTCTATGGCTACACCTTC. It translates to CAWSAPDRVYGYTF.

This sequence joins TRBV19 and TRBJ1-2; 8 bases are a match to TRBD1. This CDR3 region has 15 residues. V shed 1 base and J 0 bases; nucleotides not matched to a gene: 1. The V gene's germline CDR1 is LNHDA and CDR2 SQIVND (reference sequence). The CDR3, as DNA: TGTGCCAGTAGTATAGGGGACAGGCCTAACTATGGCTACACCTTC. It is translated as CASSIGDRPNYGYTF. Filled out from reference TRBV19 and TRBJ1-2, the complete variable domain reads DGGITQSPKYLFRKEGQNVTLSCEQNLNHDAMYWYRQDPGQGLRLIYYSQIVNDFQKGDIAEGYSVSREKKESFPLTVTSAQKNPTAFYLCASSIGDRPNYGYTFGSGTRLTVV.

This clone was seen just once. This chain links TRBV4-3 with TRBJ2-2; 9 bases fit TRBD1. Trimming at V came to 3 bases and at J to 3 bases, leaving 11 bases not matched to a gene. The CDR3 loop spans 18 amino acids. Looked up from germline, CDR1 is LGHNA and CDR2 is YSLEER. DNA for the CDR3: TGCGCCAGCAGCCATGCCCTAAACAGGGGGCGGCACACCGGGGAGCTGTTTTTT. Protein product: CASSHALNRGRHTGELFF.